Listed here is a single TCR beta chain. Only in-frame clones appear in the TCRdb table, and some are missing; sequencing was by immunoSEQ multiplex PCR. This table holds approximately 450,000 clones, around 89% found once. The record originates from a study of blood T cell repertoires in COVID-19. The material sequenced was peripheral blood. This receptor was identified in a woman younger than 45 with acute or convalescent COVID-19.

The CDR3 region has the DNA TGCAGCGTTGAGGGGGGGCCAAGGAACTTGAACACTGAAGCTTTCTTT. Its translation: CSVEGGPRNLNTEAFF. The chain employs TRBV29-1 and TRBJ1-1; D might be TRBD1 (6 bases). The CDR3 spans 16 residues. V lost 3 bases and J lost 0, with 17 bases in between. The V gene's germline CDR1 is SQVTM and CDR2 ANQGSEA.